The 20 T cell receptor beta chains presented below share a single source sample, sequenced in a study of blood T cell repertoires in COVID-19. Only in-frame clones appear in the TCRdb table, and some are missing; sequencing was by immunoSEQ multiplex PCR. The table includes about 43,000 clones, around 80% detected once. The sequencing input was peripheral blood. These receptors were obtained from a woman aged 55-70 years with acute or convalescent COVID-19.

The table lists this clone with a count of one. This chain joins TRBV7-2 and TRBJ2-2; 13 nucleotides line up with TRBD2. CDR1 is SGHTA and CDR2 is FQGNSA in the germline V gene. This CDR3 comprises 14 residues. The junction had 8 bases not matched to a gene; V was cut back by 11 bases and J by 8 bases. DNA for the CDR3: TGTGCCGGGGGGACTAGCGGGGCACCTGGGGAGCTGTTTTTT. Its protein product is CAGGTSGAPGELFF.

The gene calls are TRBV18 and TRBJ1-5; weak D call: TRBD1 (6 bases). V was clipped by 3 bases and J by 0 bases, with 12 bases between them. This CDR3 contains 16 residues. CDR1 and CDR2 from the germline V gene are KGHSH and LQKENI. In DNA form, the CDR3 reads TGTGCCAGCTCACCCACAGGGTTCTATAGCAATCAGCCCCAGCATTTT. It encodes CASSPTGFYSNQPQHF.

The CDR3 sequence is CASSLSGIQPQHF. In nucleotides, the CDR3 is TGTGCCAGCAGCTTATCAGGGATTCAGCCCCAGCATTTT. V usage is TRBV11-2 and J usage is TRBJ1-5, with a possible D match to TRBD1 (5 bases). V lost 2 bases and J 6 bases, leaving 8 bases between the germline ends. This CDR3 region has 13 residues. From germline, CDR1 is SGHAT and CDR2 FQNNGV.

The chain carries TRBV6-6 and TRBJ2-1; 10 bases match TRBD1. Per germline, CDR1 MNHNY and CDR2 SVGAGI (reference sequence). V lost 6 bases and J lost 7; bases outside the gene matches: 9. This CDR3 region has 15 residues. The CDR3 coding sequence is TGTGCCAGCAGCCCCAGGGACAGGGGAGGTAATGAGCAGTTCTTC. Its protein is CASSPRDRGGNEQFF.

The sample holds a few counts of this clone. V gene TRBV6-2 or TRBV6-3 combines with J gene TRBJ2-3; 7 bases match TRBD2. The CDR3 has 16 amino acids. V gave up 5 bases and J gave up 0 bases; unmatched junction bases: 8. Germline V gives CDR1 MNHEY, CDR2 SVGEGT. Here the CDR3 DNA reads TGTGCCAGCAGTCCAAATAGCGGGTACAGCACAGATACGCAGTATTTT. This translates into CASSPNSGYSTDTQYF.

The genes are TRBV11-1 and TRBJ2-1; D is ambiguous. The CDR3 is 12 amino acids. V gave up 6 bases and J gave up 4 bases, with 7 bases separating them. Germline V gene sequence: CDR1 SGHAT, CDR2 FQDESV (reference sequence). DNA for the CDR3: TGTGCCAGCAGTTTCAAATACAATGAGCAGTTCTTC. This sequence encodes CASSFKYNEQFF.

The chain combines TRBV27 with TRBJ2-3; the match to TRBD2 covers 11 bases. After removal of 6 bases from V and 5 bases from J, the junction contained 16 bases not matched to a gene. CDR3 size: 18 residues. Germline CDR1 and CDR2: MNHEY and SMNVEV (reference sequence). CDR3 protein: CASRSWIAGGPRVDTQYF. In nucleotides, the CDR3 is TGTGCCAGCAGATCTTGGATAGCGGGGGGGCCAAGGGTAGATACGCAGTATTTT.

The rearrangement uses TRBV7-2 and TRBJ2-7, with D possibly TRBD2 on 5 matching bases. The CDR3 totals 14 residues. Deletions cut 6 bases from V and 3 bases from J, with 15 bases between. Germline CDR1 and CDR2: SGHTA and FQGNSA. DNA of the CDR3: TGTGCCAGCAGTCTCGAGGGCGACTTCTACGAGCAGTACTTC. Its protein is CASSLEGDFYEQYF.

The gene calls are TRBV7-9 and TRBJ2-7; perhaps TRBD2 as D (6 bases). CDR3 length equals 15 residues. CDR1 is SEHNR and CDR2 is FQNEAQ in the germline V gene (reference sequence). V was pared by 5 bases and J by 2 bases, with 16 bases between. The CDR3 is CASSHQSGSTYEQYF. The CDR3 DNA follows: TGTGCCAGCAGCCACCAGTCCGGGAGCACCTACGAGCAGTACTTC.

This clone is a singleton in its sample. The chain combines TRBV9 with TRBJ2-1; D may be TRBD1 (6 bases). This CDR3 contains 12 residues. Trimming took off 4 bases at V and 9 bases at J, with 11 bases between the two ends. The germline CDR1 and CDR2 sequences are SGDLS and YYNGEE. The CDR3 here is CASSKTGIEQFF. As DNA, the CDR3 is TGTGCCAGCAGCAAAACAGGGATTGAGCAGTTCTTC.

The J gene is TRBJ2-7, the V gene TRBV7-2, with a possible D match to TRBD2 (7 bases). This CDR3 has 17 amino acids. Germline values: CDR1 SGHTA, CDR2 FQGNSA. The ends were cut back, 5 bases at V and 2 bases at J, with 22 bases in the middle. This chain's CDR3 is CASSLGVGAGATYEQYF. As DNA, the CDR3 is TGTGCCAGCAGCCTGGGGGTAGGGGCGGGGGCCACCTACGAGCAGTACTTC.

The rearrangement uses TRBV5-6 and TRBJ2-7, with 7 bases that match TRBD1. CDR1 is SGHDT and CDR2 is YYEEEE in the germline V gene. Germline trimming cut 4 bases from V and 3 bases from J; bases unmatched to any gene: 13. CDR3 length: 16 residues. In DNA form, the CDR3 reads TGTGCCAGCAGCCTGCCGGGACAGTCCCTCGTCTACGAGCAGTACTTC. Encoded protein: CASSLPGQSLVYEQYF.

The rearrangement uses TRBV18 and TRBJ2-1; 9 bases line up with TRBD1. The CDR3 has 16 amino acids. J was trimmed by 3 bases and V by 3 bases; bases with no gene match: 6. CDR1 is KGHSH, CDR2 LQKENI, per germline. The chain's CDR3 is CASSPRQGVSYNEQFF. The CDR3 DNA reads as TGTGCCAGCTCACCCCGACAGGGGGTGAGCTACAATGAGCAGTTCTTC.

The CDR3 DNA sequence: TGTGCCAGCAGTTTAACGGGGTACACTGAAGCTTTCTTT. Translation: CASSLTGYTEAFF. The V call is TRBV12-3 or TRBV12-4, the J call TRBJ1-1; D not certain. The CDR3 covers 13 residues. Trimming shortened V by 2 bases and J by 3 bases, and 7 bases separated the two germline ends.

The chain carries TRBV11-3 and TRBJ1-2; 7 bases agree with TRBD1. CDR3 length: 14 residues. The ends lost 3 bases at V and 1 base at J; junction bases unmatched: 2. CDR1 SGHNT and CDR2 YENEEA come from the germline V gene. The CDR3 region has the DNA TGTGCCAGCAGCTTGGGGACAGTTAACTATGGCTACACCTTC. It codes for CASSLGTVNYGYTF.

The gene calls are TRBV7-7 and TRBJ2-1, with 11 bases aligning to TRBD1. With V trimmed by 1 base and J by 7 bases, 3 bases remained unmatched. Per germline, CDR1 SSHAT and CDR2 FNYEAQ (reference sequence). The CDR3 totals 15 residues. This chain's CDR3 is CASSLVGDRGNEQFF. In DNA form, the CDR3 reads TGTGCCAGCAGCTTAGTTGGGGACAGGGGGAATGAGCAGTTCTTC.

The chain links TRBV4-2 to TRBJ1-2; D is undetermined. CDR1 and CDR2 from the germline V gene are LGHNA and YNFKEQ. CDR3 length: 14 amino acids. V was clipped by 0 bases and J by 8 bases, with 13 bases between them. CDR3 loop: CASSQESSLYGYTF. The CDR3 coding sequence is TGTGCCAGCAGCCAAGAGAGTAGTCTCTACGGCTACACCTTC.

This chain links TRBV12-5 with TRBJ2-6; perhaps TRBD2 as D (6 bases). The CDR3 extends over 15 amino acids. In germline, CDR1 is LGHNT, CDR2 FRNRAP. Trimming took 7 bases from V and 3 from J, leaving 13 bases between them. In nucleotides, the CDR3 is TGTGCTAGTGCCTATGGAGGGGATGGGGCCAACGTCCTGACTTTC. It is translated as CASAYGGDGANVLTF.

The chain employs TRBV2 and TRBJ2-3, with D possibly being TRBD2 (7 bases). Trimming pared 6 bases from V and 2 bases from J, leaving 15 bases between. The germline gives CDR1 SNHLY, CDR2 FYNNEI. This CDR3 contains 15 residues. This CDR3 reads CASRARGALTDTQYF. The DNA of the CDR3 is TGTGCCAGCAGGGCCCGGGGGGCACTCACAGATACGCAGTATTTT. Full variable domain (outside the CDR3, taken from reference TRBV2 and TRBJ2-3): EPEVTQTPSHQVTQMGQEVILRCVPISNHLYFYWYRQILGQKVEFLVSFYNNEISEKSEIFDDQFSVERPDGSNFTLKIRSTKLEDSAMYFCASRARGALTDTQYFGPGTRLTVL.

The chain links TRBV21-1 to TRBJ1-4. TRBV21-1 is a known pseudogene. The CDR3 has 16 residues. The CDR3 region has the DNA TGTGCCAGCAGCAAAGCAAGCCGGGAGAGGACTGAAAAACTGTTTTTT. It specifies CASSKASRERTEKLFF.